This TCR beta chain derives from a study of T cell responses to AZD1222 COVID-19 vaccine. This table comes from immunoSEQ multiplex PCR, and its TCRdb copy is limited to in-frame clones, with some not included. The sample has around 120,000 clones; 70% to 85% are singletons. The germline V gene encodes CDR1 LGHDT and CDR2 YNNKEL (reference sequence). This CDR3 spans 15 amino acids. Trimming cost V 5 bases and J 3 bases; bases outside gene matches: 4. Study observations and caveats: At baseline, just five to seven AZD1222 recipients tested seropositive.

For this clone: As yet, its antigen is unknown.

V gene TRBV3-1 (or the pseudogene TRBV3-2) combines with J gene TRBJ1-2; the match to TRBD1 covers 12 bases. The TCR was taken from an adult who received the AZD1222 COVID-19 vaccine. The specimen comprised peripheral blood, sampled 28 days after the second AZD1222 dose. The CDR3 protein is CASSVGTGGDYGYTF. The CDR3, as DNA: TGTGCCAGCAGCGTTGGGACAGGGGGCGACTATGGCTACACCTTC.